Detailed here is one TCR beta chain. These data belong to a study of blood T cells in healthy people across ages. Each donor supplied roughly 10 milliliters of peripheral blood. The amount of total RNA extracted per sample was at least 6 micrograms. This CDR3 has 13 amino acids. Germline CDR1 reads MNHNY; CDR2 reads SVGAGI (reference sequence). V shed 0 bases and J shed 4 bases, with 6 bases lying between them. Primers used in a second PCR of about 6 to 12 cycles were a sample-barcoded 5' primer and a J-beta primer mix. TCRdb reprocessed the 5' RACE reads with MiXCR, giving one entry per CDR3 protein. The sample has roughly 1,800,000 distinct CDR3 sequences, 49% seen once.

J is TRBJ2-5 and V is TRBV6-6; D not resolved. The sequenced material came from blood. The origin of this receptor is a woman between 40 and 50 years old in good health. The CDR3 protein is CASSYSPSETQYF. For the CDR3, the DNA is TGTGCCAGCAGTTACTCTCCTTCAGAGACCCAGTACTTC.